This T cell receptor (beta chain) was found in a study of T cells after posttransplantation cyclophosphamide. Findings and caveats of the study: Skin or GI-infiltrating T cells shared few TRB sequences with blood. Recipient CMV seropositivity and CMV reactivation strongly tracked TRB clonality. Later post-transplant blood repertoires were often dominated by donor CD8+ memory clones.

TCRdb keeps only in-frame clones here, not all; method: immunoSEQ multiplex PCR. The sample shows 25,000 to 35,000 clones, no singletons; the ten largest hold about 4.9%. Trimming removed 8 bases from V and 3 bases from J; junction bases left unmatched: 11. CDR3 length: 15 residues. This clone came up many times. What it recognizes is unknown. The V call is TRBV12-3 or TRBV12-4, the J call TRBJ2-3; 7 bases map to TRBD2. Sequencing used PBMCs. This TCR was sampled from a woman aged 25-40 years in good health and a related stem cell transplant donor. CDR3 amino acids: CASSRRGLTTDTQYF. The DNA of the CDR3 is TGTGCCAGCTCGCGGCGGGGGTTAACTACAGATACGCAGTATTTT.